Below, 20 T cell receptor beta chains from the same sample are listed, as sequenced in a study of cytomegalovirus exposure and HLA in healthy donors. 13 Jbeta primers and 60 Vbeta primers were used for the PCR. Repertoires were generated with immunoSEQ multiplex PCR, while TCRdb's copy carries only in-frame clones and drops some. The table has fewer than 200,000 clones, 80% seen once. Sequencing used PBMCs. These receptor sequences come from a man aged 30-40 years in good health and CMV-seronegative.

This rearrangement joins TRBV9 to TRBJ1-1; a weak D match, TRBD1 (6 bases). The V end lost 4 bases, the J end lost 3 bases, and 10 bases lay between the germline ends. The germline V gene encodes CDR1 SGDLS and CDR2 YYNGEE. This CDR3 region has 13 residues. In nucleotides, the CDR3 is TGTGCCAGCAGCCCTGACAGGCACACTGAAGCTTTCTTT. Translation gives CASSPDRHTEAFF.

V is TRBV19 and J is TRBJ1-2; TRBD1 aligns across 9 bases. Germline V gives CDR1 LNHDA, CDR2 SQIVND (reference sequence). This CDR3 has 15 amino acids. V lost 6 bases, J lost 5 bases, and 10 bases stayed unmatched. The CDR3 DNA sequence: TGTGCCAGTAGCGAGTTAGGGGACAGGGCTTATGGCTACACCTTC. Encoded protein: CASSELGDRAYGYTF.

The chain couples TRBV9 to TRBJ1-1; 7 bases fit TRBD1. The CDR3 is made up of 15 amino acids. The J segment lost 0 bases and the V segment lost 4 bases, leaving 6 bases of the junction unmatched. The V gene's germline CDR1 is SGDLS and CDR2 YYNGEE. This CDR3 reads CASSPDREMNTEAFF. As DNA, the CDR3 is TGTGCCAGCAGCCCCGACAGGGAAATGAACACTGAAGCTTTCTTT.

This clone showed up just a few times. V is TRBV4-1 and J is TRBJ2-3, with 9 positions matching TRBD2. The V and J ends lost 0 bases and 2 bases, in that order; junction bases with no gene match: 9. Germline assignment: CDR1 MGHRA and CDR2 YSYEKL. The CDR3 consists of 18 residues. The DNA of the CDR3 is TGCGCCAGCAGCCAAGAAATTCTGGGGACTAGCCACACAGATACGCAGTATTTT. Protein sequence: CASSQEILGTSHTDTQYF.

The chain combines TRBV11-1 with TRBJ1-1; 7 positions match TRBD1. V shed 0 bases and J 8 bases; nucleotides not matched to a gene: 9. Looked up from germline, CDR1 is SGHAT and CDR2 is FQDESV (reference sequence). The CDR3 is 15 amino acids. The CDR3 reads CASSLALEGAGEAFF. DNA for the CDR3: TGTGCCAGCAGCTTAGCGTTGGAGGGGGCTGGGGAAGCTTTCTTT.

On this clone itself: At one end the junction does not follow the germline gene, possibly because of a read error. The CDR3 spells CASSKPSDFGSIF. In DNA form, the CDR3 reads TGTGCCAGCAGTAAACCTTCCGACTTTGGTAGTATCTTC. This chain joins TRBV6-6 and TRBJ2-7, with D uncertain. The CDR3 spans 13 residues. CDR1 is MNHNY and CDR2 is SVGAGI in the germline V gene (reference sequence).

The rearrangement uses TRBV5-1 and TRBJ2-7; D is undetermined. The CDR3 extends over 12 amino acids. Germline CDR1 is SGHRS and CDR2 is YFSETQ. Trimming removed 0 bases from V and 5 bases from J, with 6 bases in between. The CDR3 reads CASSLDLHEQYF. As DNA, the CDR3 is TGCGCCAGCAGCTTGGATCTCCACGAGCAGTACTTC.

V usage is TRBV2 and J usage is TRBJ1-4; unclear D gene. Germline lookup yields CDR1 SNHLY and CDR2 FYNNEI. V was shortened by 1 base and J by 4 bases, with 10 bases between the two germline ends. This CDR3 has 15 amino acids. The CDR3 loop is CASSEVRFVNEKLFF. CDR3 DNA: TGTGCCAGCAGTGAAGTCAGATTCGTTAATGAAAAACTGTTTTTT. Variable domain in full (rest from reference TRBV2 and TRBJ1-4): EPEVTQTPSHQVTQMGQEVILRCVPISNHLYFYWYRQILGQKVEFLVSFYNNEISEKSEIFDDQFSVERPDGSNFTLKIRSTKLEDSAMYFCASSEVRFVNEKLFFGSGTQLSVL.

This chain connects TRBV4-1 to TRBJ2-1; 12 bases map to TRBD2. V lost 7 bases to trimming and J lost 14 bases; unmatched junction nucleotides: 12. The germline CDR1 and CDR2 sequences are MGHRA and YSYEKL. The CDR3 is 14 amino acids. The CDR3 region has the DNA TGCGCCAGCACCCTAGCGGGGGGGCCCCCGAAGGAGTTCTTC. It is translated as CASTLAGGPPKEFF.

This chain uses TRBV4-3 with TRBJ1-1; possibly TRBD1 for D (5 bases). CDR1 and CDR2 from the germline V gene are LGHNA and YSLEER. Trimming removed 1 base from V and 1 base from J, with 10 bases in between. This CDR3 is 15 amino acids long. CDR3 sequence reads: CASSQGARENTEAFF. The CDR3 DNA reads TGCGCCAGCAGCCAAGGTGCCAGGGAGAACACTGAAGCTTTCTTT.

The CDR3 here is CASSDLGTGPQYF. The CDR3 DNA is TGTGCCAGCAGCGACCTCGGGACAGGGCCCCAGTACTTC. The V and J genes are TRBV6-4 and TRBJ2-4, with TRBD1 matching over 9 bases. CDR3 length equals 13 residues. With V trimmed by 6 bases and J by 13 bases, 10 bases remained unmatched. Germline CDR1 reads MRHNA; CDR2 reads SNTAGT.

The chain joins TRBV15 to TRBJ1-1; 8 bases line up with TRBD1. CDR1 and CDR2 from the germline V gene are LNHNV and YYDKDF (reference sequence). The CDR3 is made up of 14 amino acids. The V gene end was trimmed by 3 bases and the J gene end by 5 bases; junction bases not matched to a gene: 5. The CDR3 is CATSSRTGWTEAFF. In DNA, the CDR3 is TGTGCCACCAGCAGCAGGACAGGGTGGACTGAAGCTTTCTTT.

The table lists this clone with a count of one. This chain joins TRBV7-2 and TRBJ2-3, with 9 bases that match TRBD2. Germline V gives CDR1 SGHTA, CDR2 FQGNSA. This CDR3 has 17 amino acids. J gave up 5 bases and V 5 bases, and 14 bases lay outside the gene matches. Written as DNA, the CDR3 is TGTGCCAGCAGCCCGTTGCAGGGCGGGAGGGCGGGAGATACGCAGTATTTT. Its translation is CASSPLQGGRAGDTQYF.

The genes are TRBV29-1 and TRBJ2-3; TRBD1 is a possible D gene (5 bases). V lost 2 bases and J 9 bases, leaving 12 bases between the germline ends. The CDR3 runs 12 residues. The V gene's germline CDR1 is SQVTM and CDR2 ANQGSEA. The CDR3 DNA sequence: TGCAGCGTTGAACAGGGCATCACAACGCAGTATTTT. This translates into CSVEQGITTQYF.

The rearrangement links TRBV6-1 to TRBJ1-4, with 8 positions matching TRBD1. CDR1 is MNHNS, CDR2 SASEGT, per germline. The J segment lost 10 bases and the V segment lost 4 bases, leaving 8 bases of the junction unmatched. The CDR3 consists of 14 residues. In DNA, the CDR3 is TGTGCCAGCAGTGCCGGGACAGGTGGAAGAAAACTGTTTTTT. Its protein product is CASSAGTGGRKLFF.

CDR3 bases: TGTGCCAGCAGCGTAGGTGCGGCGGCGTTCCAAGAGACCCAGTACTTC. Translating it yields CASSVGAAAFQETQYF. The chain carries TRBV9 and TRBJ2-5; D gene unclear. Germline CDR1 is SGDLS and CDR2 is YYNGEE. V lost 0 bases and J lost 1, with 13 bases in between. The CDR3 length is 16 residues.

V and J are TRBV14 and TRBJ2-5; 14 bases match TRBD2. Trimming at V came to 4 bases and at J to 2 bases, leaving 9 bases not matched to a gene. From germline, CDR1 is SGHDN and CDR2 FVKESK. The CDR3 totals 18 residues. DNA of the CDR3: TGTGCCAGCAGCCGGAGGACTAGCGGGGGGCCTTTTCAAGAGACCCAGTACTTC. Translated, it gives CASSRRTSGGPFQETQYF.

This clone was seen a few times. V is TRBV5-6 and J is TRBJ2-2; TRBD2 aligns across 9 bases. CDR3 length: 16 amino acids. The germline V gene has CDR1 SGHDT and CDR2 YYEEEE. Trimming took 0 bases from V and 5 from J; bases not matched to a gene: 5. In DNA, the CDR3 is TGTGCCAGCAGCTTGGTTGGCGGGAGGGGGACCGGGGAGCTGTTTTTT. Translation: CASSLVGGRGTGELFF.

CDR3 coding DNA: TGTGCCAGCAGCTTAGGGGGCAGTCCACCCCTCCACTTT. Amino acids: CASSLGGSPPLHF. V is TRBV7-2 and J is TRBJ1-6; D is possibly TRBD1 (5 bases). With 1 base removed from V and 11 bases from J, the gap between germline ends came to 9 bases. The germline CDR1 and CDR2 sequences are SGHTA and FQGNSA. This CDR3 is built from 13 residues.

This sequence joins TRBV7-2 and TRBJ2-3; 10 bases fit TRBD1. The CDR3 sequence is 14 residues long. Germline V CDR1 and CDR2: SGHTA, FQGNSA. Losses at the gene ends were 5 bases for V and 4 bases for J; bases not matched to a gene: 3. CDR3 nucleotides: TGTGCCAGCAGCCAAGACAGGGGGCCAGATACGCAGTATTTT. This sequence encodes CASSQDRGPDTQYF.